Listed below are T cell receptor beta chains from one sample, sequenced in a study of blood T cell repertoires in COVID-19. Assay: immunoSEQ multiplex PCR; the TCRdb copy retains only in-frame clones and omits some. The sample includes about 90,000 clones, around four fifths seen only once; the top ten take 3.4%. Sample: peripheral blood. The receptors here all came from a man over 45 with acute or convalescent COVID-19. The CDR3 runs from the conserved cysteine through the conserved F or W. Each record gives: V gene, clone size, D gene, CDR3 length, J gene, CDR3 protein, CDR3 DNA. A D gene is named only where the DNA matches it firmly. Clone size appears in some rows only: once, few, many, or a class for an expanded clone.

TRBV18	.	TRBD1	15	TRBJ1-1	CASSREQGALTEAFF	TGTGCCAGCTCACGCGAACAGGGGGCTCTCACTGAAGCTTTCTTT
TRBV2	.	.	14	TRBJ2-7	CATRGLTGAYEQYF	TGTGCCACCCGAGGACTTACGGGAGCCTACGAGCAGTACTTC
TRBV7-3	.	TRBD2	16	TRBJ2-2	CASSPGTSGSGGELFF	TGTGCCAGCAGCCCTGGGACTAGCGGGAGTGGCGGGGAGCTGTTTTTT
TRBV30	.	.	15	TRBJ1-4	CAWSVPGAANEKLFF	TGTGCCTGGAGTGTACCTGGGGCAGCGAATGAAAAACTGTTTTTT
TRBV5-4	.	TRBD1	14	TRBJ2-7	CASSTGQDSYEQYF	TGTGCCAGCAGCACCGGACAGGACTCCTACGAGCAGTACTTC
TRBV7-8	few	.	16	TRBJ1-2	CASSLAASDASYGYTF	TGTGCCAGCAGCTTAGCAGCCTCCGATGCTAGCTATGGCTACACCTTC
TRBV7-8	once	.	15	TRBJ1-5	CASSYVGGGNQPQHF	TGTGCCAGCAGCTACGTTGGGGGGGGCAATCAGCCCCAGCATTTT
TRBV10-3	.	TRBD2	16	TRBJ2-3	CAISESGTSGTDTQYF	TGTGCCATCAGTGAGTCGGGGACTAGCGGGACAGATACGCAGTATTTT
TRBV3-1/TRBV3-2	.	TRBD1	14	TRBJ1-5	CASSVGTGGQPQHF	TGTGCCAGCAGCGTAGGGACAGGTGGCCAGCCCCAGCATTTT
TRBV18	.	TRBD1	16	TRBJ2-2	CASSPPGQESTGELFF	TGTGCCAGCTCACCCCCGGGACAGGAGAGCACCGGGGAGCTGTTTTTT
TRBV7-2	.	.	18	TRBJ1-1	CASSLARVGTLRGTEAFF	TGTGCCAGCAGCTTAGCCCGGGTGGGGACTCTCCGAGGGACTGAAGCTTTCTTT
TRBV7-9	few	.	15	TRBJ2-2	CASSLAGRYTGELFF	TGTGCCAGCAGCTTAGCAGGGAGGTACACCGGGGAGCTGTTTTTT
TRBV28	.	.	11	TRBJ1-2	CASSFREGYTF	TGTGCCAGCAGTTTCCGGGAGGGCTACACCTTC
TRBV19	.	.	14	TRBJ1-4	CASSLGAVFEKLFF	TGTGCCAGTAGCCTGGGGGCGGTCTTTGAAAAACTGTTTTTT
TRBV21-1	.	.	16	TRBJ2-5	CASSKVDNLVAETQYF	TGTGCCAGCAGCAAAGTGGATAACTTAGTAGCGGAGACCCAGTACTTC
TRBV5-1	few	TRBD1	17	TRBJ1-2	CASSLGTGSQLNYGYTF	TGCGCCAGCAGCTTGGGGACAGGGAGTCAATTAAACTATGGCTACACCTTC
TRBV6-5	.	TRBD1	15	TRBJ2-3	CASSYGQGSSDTQYF	TGTGCCAGCAGTTACGGACAGGGTAGTTCAGATACGCAGTATTTT
TRBV28	.	.	13	TRBJ2-7	CASRYDSIYEQYF	TGTGCCAGCAGGTATGACAGTATCTACGAGCAGTACTTC
TRBV7-2	.	TRBD1	13	TRBJ2-7	CASGQGTTYEQYF	TGTGCCAGTGGACAGGGGACGACCTACGAGCAGTACTTC
TRBV6-2/TRBV6-3	.	TRBD2	20	TRBJ2-2	CASSPRPLGLAGANTGELFF	TGTGCCAGCAGTCCCCGTCCTTTGGGACTAGCGGGGGCTAACACCGGGGAGCTGTTTTTT
TRBV6-5	.	.	13	TRBJ1-4	CASKGGWDEKLFF	TGTGCCAGCAAGGGGGGGTGGGACGAAAAACTGTTTTTT
TRBV9	.	.	13	TRBJ1-2	CASSARDSDGYTF	TGTGCCAGCAGCGCACGGGACTCCGATGGCTACACCTTC
TRBV7-8	.	TRBD1	15	TRBJ1-5	CASSIGTGRHQPQHF	TGTGCCAGCAGCATAGGGACAGGGCGGCATCAGCCCCAGCATTTT
TRBV18	.	.	14	TRBJ2-6	CASSEYSGANVLTF	TGTGCCAGCTCAGAGTACTCTGGGGCCAACGTCCTGACTTTC
TRBV3-1/TRBV3-2	.	.	13	TRBJ2-1	CASSPTPRDEQFF	TGTGCCAGCAGCCCGACTCCACGGGATGAGCAGTTCTTC
TRBV19	.	.	14	TRBJ1-2	CASSPGDSGYGYTF	TGTGCCAGTAGTCCCGGGGATTCGGGCTATGGCTACACCTTC
TRBV28	.	.	15	TRBJ2-4	CASSLPRGAKNIQYF	TGTGCCAGCAGTCTTCCAAGGGGAGCCAAAAACATTCAGTACTTC
TRBV7-2	.	.	15	TRBJ1-5	CASSLSTGTNQPQHF	TGTGCCAGCAGCTTGTCCACAGGAACCAATCAGCCCCAGCATTTT
TRBV13	.	TRBD2	16	TRBJ2-1	CASSSRLAGGLGEQFF	TGTGCCAGCAGCTCCCGACTAGCGGGAGGGCTGGGTGAGCAGTTCTTC
TRBV3-1/TRBV3-2	.	.	14	TRBJ1-4	CASSLHLQGEKLFF	TGTGCCAGCAGCCTTCACTTACAGGGTGAAAAACTGTTTTTT
TRBV6-2/TRBV6-3	.	.	15	TRBJ2-5	CASSYGPGRGETQYF	TGTGCCAGCAGTTACGGTCCAGGGCGGGGAGAGACCCAGTACTTC
TRBV14	.	TRBD1	14	TRBJ1-1	CASSLGQGRTEAFF	TGTGCCAGCAGCCTGGGACAGGGGAGGACTGAAGCTTTCTTT
TRBV19	.	.	15	TRBJ1-4	CASSIGPRAGEKLFF	TGTGCCAGTAGTATTGGGCCCCGGGCAGGGGAAAAACTGTTTTTT
TRBV28	.	.	14	TRBJ2-7	CASSSPGATYEQYF	TGTGCCAGCAGTTCTCCAGGGGCCACCTACGAGCAGTACTTC
TRBV6-6	.	.	13	TRBJ2-3	CASRFHVADTQYF	TGTGCCAGCAGATTCCATGTAGCAGATACGCAGTATTTT
TRBV2	few	TRBD1	15	TRBJ1-2	CASSERGQVFYGYTF	TGTGCCAGCAGTGAACGGGGACAGGTCTTCTATGGCTACACCTTC
TRBV5-6	.	.	16	TRBJ2-1	CASSLVAGSSYNEQFF	TGTGCCAGCAGCTTGGTTGCCGGGAGCTCCTACAATGAGCAGTTCTTC
TRBV11-3	.	.	14	TRBJ1-6	CASSLEAVNSPLHF	TGTGCCAGCAGCTTAGAAGCGGTCAATTCACCCCTCCACTTT
TRBV5-4	.	.	17	TRBJ2-5	CASSLFGSTRDQETQYF	TGTGCCAGCAGCTTGTTTGGTAGCACAAGAGACCAAGAGACCCAGTACTTC
TRBV6-1	.	.	13	TRBJ1-3	CASSEAGGNTIYF	TGTGCCAGCAGTGAAGCGGGGGGTAACACCATATATTTT
TRBV4-2	.	.	15	TRBJ1-4	CASRQQGLANEKLFF	TGTGCCAGCAGACAACAGGGATTGGCTAATGAAAAACTGTTTTTT
TRBV10-3	few	.	14	TRBJ2-7	CAISESGGNYEQYF	TGTGCCATCAGTGAGTCGGGGGGTAACTACGAGCAGTACTTC
TRBV19	once	.	14	TRBJ2-2	CASSIRSVPGELFF	TGTGCCAGTAGTATTCGGTCGGTCCCCGGGGAGCTGTTTTTT
TRBV6-5	.	.	15	TRBJ1-6	CASSLETDFNSPLHF	TGTGCCAGCAGCCTGGAGACAGACTTTAATTCACCCCTCCACTTT